This T cell receptor beta chain was obtained from a study of T cells in Graves' hyperthyroidism and ophthalmopathy (dated by TCRdb to about 2019). A note on the overall study: Peripheral blood was sampled at the time of initial diagnosis, prior to any treatment. The 100 discovery patients were divided at random into training and test sets in a 7:3 ratio. To identify distinguishing TCR V-J signatures, a discovery cohort of 95 to 100 patients was used, comprising 43 with Graves' ophthalmopathy and some 60 with stable Graves' hyperthyroidism. According to the paper, TCR Vbeta CDR3 sequencing was carried out on approximately 140 peripheral blood samples, which came from 40 to 45 ophthalmopathy, about 75 hyperthyroidism and some 17 progressor patients. After sampling, hyperthyroidism patients received methimazole starting at 30 mg daily, and ophthalmopathy patients received high-dose intravenous methylprednisolone. Thyroid tissue and blood T-cell repertoires from roughly six Graves' hyperthyroidism patients were also compared in the study. An independent validation cohort of 18 to 20 hyperthyroidism patients and some 15 patients who later progressed to ophthalmopathy tested prospective prediction of ophthalmopathy. General study outcomes and caveats: Ophthalmopathy was separated from stable hyperthyroidism by a 13 V-J signature model, with around 88% sensitivity and 81% to 82% specificity obtained in cross-validation and 80%/75% obtained in testing. No statistical method was used to set the sample size in advance, and investigators knew the group allocation. In validation, progression to ophthalmopathy was predicted by the model with 65% to 71% sensitivity and roughly 72% specificity, a median of approximately 6.5 months before onset. Most expanded thyroid clonotypes (frequency above 0.001) were also found in blood, which suggests that blood repertoires may mirror thyroid immune responses.

TCR beta CDR3 regions were amplified from RNA transcripts. For the first round of RT-PCR on the TCR CDR3, the HTBI primer set was used together with the Qiagen OneStep RT-PCR kit. A second multiplex PCR round built the libraries, followed by size selection and purification. Sequencing of the libraries was done on an Illumina HiSeq2000 using paired-end 100 bp reads. On the authors' methods: SOAPnuke was used to process the raw data, removing reads that contained adapters or uncalled bases, had a mean Phred below 15, or lacked an exact match to the constant primer or identifier. COPE v1.2.5 was used to merge high-quality paired reads, and clonotypes were defined as unique nucleotide sequences. Clonotypes were aligned to IMGT TRBV, TRBD and TRBJ reference segments using MiTCR v1.1. The analysis was restricted to V-J combinations with a frequency above 0.0001, which together covered around 99% of the repertoires. A TCS score was defined as the ratio of F50 (clonal expansion) to E x V (chaos), with BLOSUM62-based TCRdist applied between CDR3 peptides within each V-J. Welch's t-statistics and random forest reduced just over 500 V-J features to around 14, which were used in a naive Bayes classifier (R e1071). The similarity between thyroid and blood repertoires was quantified using the Morisita-Horn index. TCRdb reworked the public reads: Q25 trimming with fastp, MiXCR clone assembly, productive beta chains retained. Under each unique CDR3 protein, matching rows form one entry showing the most common genes and DNA. The V and J calls were determined by TCRdb, not by the authors. This sample gives hundreds of thousands of distinct CDR3 sequences in total; over 35% of them show up just once. Clones ranked in the top ten supply 7% to 10% of the sample.

A patient counted as having stable Graves' hyperthyroidism if no progression to ophthalmopathy occurred over 18 months of follow-up. Hyperthyroidism patients were newly diagnosed, had a disease duration of under 2 months, and were aged 18 to 65 years. Any patient with an uncontrolled infection, another autoimmune disease, pregnancy or lactation was excluded. Diagnoses relied on clinical symptoms, serum thyroxine and TRAb, thyroid ultrasound and orbital computed tomography. PBMCs were isolated from 7.5 to 10 ml of fresh peripheral blood by Ficoll-Paque density gradient centrifugation. Total RNA was extracted with Trizol reagent, and quality was checked on an Agilent 2100 Bioanalyzer. V loses 5 bases of germline sequence and J loses 3 bases, and the interval between the two ends is 19 bases. For CDR1 and CDR2, the germline V gene lists SGHVS and FQNEAQ. Taken from cysteine to phenylalanine, the CDR3 has 16 residues. The only DNA kept is the CDR3, 48 bases in frame from the first base.

This clonotype was observed at least ten times. No cognate antigen has been identified for it. The input lacks base qualities; no much larger clone sits a single base away. This chain is built from TRBV7-8 and TRBJ1-1; matching of 6 bases hints at TRBD1 as the D gene. The sequence was obtained from a man in his late teens or twenties with Graves' hyperthyroidism. Material: blood. The CDR3 has the sequence CASSPLRGGSDTEAFF. The nucleotide sequence reads TGTGCCAGCAGCCCGCTTAGGGGGGGAAGTGACACTGAAGCTTTCTTT.